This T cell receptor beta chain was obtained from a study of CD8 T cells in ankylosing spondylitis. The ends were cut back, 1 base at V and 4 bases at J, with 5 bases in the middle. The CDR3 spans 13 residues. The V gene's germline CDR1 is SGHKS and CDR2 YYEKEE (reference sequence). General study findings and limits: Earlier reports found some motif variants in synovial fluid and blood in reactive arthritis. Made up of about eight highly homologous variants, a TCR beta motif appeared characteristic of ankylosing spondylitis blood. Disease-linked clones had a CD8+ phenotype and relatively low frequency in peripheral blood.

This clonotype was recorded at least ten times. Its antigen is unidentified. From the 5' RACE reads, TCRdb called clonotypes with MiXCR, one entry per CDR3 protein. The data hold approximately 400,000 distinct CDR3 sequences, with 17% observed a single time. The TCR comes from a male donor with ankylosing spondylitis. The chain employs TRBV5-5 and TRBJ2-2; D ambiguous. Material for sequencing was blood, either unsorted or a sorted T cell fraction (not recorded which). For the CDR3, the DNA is TGTGCCAGCAGCTTGTGGGGCACCGGGGAGCTGTTTTTT. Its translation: CASSLWGTGELFF.